This TCR beta chain derives from a study of cytomegalovirus exposure and HLA in healthy donors. As for the study in general: Earlier sequencing of 150 million to 200 million T cells yielded around 120 million unique TCR beta sequences. Study-level findings and limits: Reportedly, a later analysis found an Asian-associated ancestry cluster had fewer N-insertions than the roughly 700-donor mean. The authors enumerated over 150 TCR beta chains as linked to cytomegalovirus. Earlier results showed most TCR beta V segments being productive about 87% or about 30% of the time.

Notes on this clone: Antigen specificity is unknown.

PCR was performed using 60 Vbeta and 13 Jbeta primers. Sequencing was performed with immunoSEQ multiplex PCR; in TCRdb, only in-frame clones are kept and a portion is missing. Its clone listing holds fewer than 45,000 clones. V was clipped by 6 bases and J by 0 bases, with 11 bases between them. CDR3 length equals 14 residues. From germline, CDR1 is MNHEY and CDR2 SVGAGI. This chain connects TRBV6-5 to TRBJ1-1, with D possibly TRBD1 on 5 matching bases. This TCR derives from a young woman in good health and CMV-seronegative. The specimen was PBMCs. The CDR3 coding sequence is TGTGCCAGCAGGAGGACAAATATGAACACTGAAGCTTTCTTT. Translated, it gives CASRRTNMNTEAFF.